These T cell receptor beta chains were read from a single sample in a study of OX40 agonist ivuxolimab in advanced cancers. TCRdb's copy holds only in-frame clones and misses some; the assay was immunoSEQ multiplex PCR. The sample carries some 96,000 clones, more than 85% recorded once. The sequencing used CD4+ or CD8+ T cells sorted from blood, collected in a trial of the OX40 agonist ivuxolimab. The origin of the receptors is an adult with an advanced solid tumor such as melanoma, head and neck, liver or kidney cancer. CDR3s include the opening cysteine and the closing phenylalanine or tryptophan. The D gene is left open where the match is weak. Clone size is given for some rows only: seen once, a few or many times, or a class if the clone is expanded.

cdr3_nt: TGTGCCAGCACCTCTGGGGTGTACGAGCAGTACTTC
cdr3_aa: CASTSGVYEQYF
clone_size: .
v_call: TRBV28
j_call: TRBJ2-7
d_call: .

cdr3_nt: TGCAGCGTTGAAGCCCTCGCGGGAGTCGGTAACATTCAGTACTTC
cdr3_aa: CSVEALAGVGNIQYF
clone_size: .
v_call: TRBV29-1
j_call: TRBJ2-4
d_call: TRBD2

cdr3_nt: TGTGCCAGCAGCCCCCCCGGGTATAGCGGCGAGCAGTACTTC
cdr3_aa: CASSPPGYSGEQYF
clone_size: .
v_call: TRBV9
j_call: TRBJ2-7
d_call: .

cdr3_nt: TGCGCCAGCAGCCCGGCCGTGGGGGGCGAGAACACTGAAGCTTTCTTT
cdr3_aa: CASSPAVGGENTEAFF
clone_size: .
v_call: TRBV5-1
j_call: TRBJ1-1
d_call: .

cdr3_nt: TGCGCCAGCAGCCAAGACCTAGGACAGGGGGCCGGAGCCTATGGCTACACCTTC
cdr3_aa: CASSQDLGQGAGAYGYTF
clone_size: .
v_call: TRBV4-3
j_call: TRBJ1-2
d_call: TRBD1

cdr3_nt: TGCGCCAGCAGTCGTTCAGATACGCAGTATTTT
cdr3_aa: CASSRSDTQYF
clone_size: .
v_call: TRBV5-1
j_call: TRBJ2-3
d_call: .

cdr3_nt: TGTGCCAGCAGTTCTCCGATTAGTCTCAATACGAAGCAGTACTTC
cdr3_aa: CASSSPISLNTKQYF
clone_size: once
v_call: TRBV6-5
j_call: TRBJ2-7
d_call: .

cdr3_nt: TGTGCCAGCAGCCAACACAATGAGCAGTTCTTC
cdr3_aa: CASSQHNEQFF
clone_size: .
v_call: TRBV14
j_call: TRBJ2-1
d_call: .

cdr3_nt: TGTGCCAGCTCTAAGGACAGGGGGGGGAATCAGCCCCAGCATTTT
cdr3_aa: CASSKDRGGNQPQHF
clone_size: .
v_call: TRBV18
j_call: TRBJ1-5
d_call: TRBD1

cdr3_nt: TGTGCCAGCAGCTTATATTGGGGGAGCAACGAGCAGTACTTC
cdr3_aa: CASSLYWGSNEQYF
clone_size: .
v_call: TRBV7-8
j_call: TRBJ2-7
d_call: .

cdr3_nt: TGTGCCAGCAGCCCAAAGACAGGTGTCAACTATGGCTACACCTTC
cdr3_aa: CASSPKTGVNYGYTF
clone_size: few
v_call: TRBV7-2
j_call: TRBJ1-2
d_call: .

cdr3_nt: TGCAGCGTCGCGGACAGGCGGGGAAACACCATATATTTT
cdr3_aa: CSVADRRGNTIYF
clone_size: .
v_call: TRBV29-1
j_call: TRBJ1-3
d_call: TRBD1

cdr3_nt: TGTGCCAGCAGTTTCCGCGGGAGCCCCATCTACAATGAGCAGTTCTTC
cdr3_aa: CASSFRGSPIYNEQFF
clone_size: .
v_call: TRBV28
j_call: TRBJ2-1
d_call: TRBD2

cdr3_nt: TGTGCCAGCAGCCTAGGACAGGCTTTCTATGGCTACACCTTC
cdr3_aa: CASSLGQAFYGYTF
clone_size: few
v_call: TRBV14
j_call: TRBJ1-2
d_call: TRBD1

cdr3_nt: TGCGCCAGCAGCCAAGGGGGACAGGGTATCTTGAAGCAGTACTTC
cdr3_aa: CASSQGGQGILKQYF
clone_size: .
v_call: TRBV4-3
j_call: TRBJ2-7
d_call: TRBD1

cdr3_nt: TGTGCCAGCAGCGGCGGGACTAGGGGGCGTCGGGATGAGCAGTTCTTC
cdr3_aa: CASSGGTRGRRDEQFF
clone_size: once
v_call: TRBV21-1
j_call: TRBJ2-1
d_call: .

cdr3_nt: TGCGCCAGCAGCCAAGAAGGAGGCGGGTGGAGCACAGATACGCAGTATTTT
cdr3_aa: CASSQEGGGWSTDTQYF
clone_size: .
v_call: TRBV4-1
j_call: TRBJ2-3
d_call: .

cdr3_nt: TGTGCCAGCAGCGGGTTCTACAATGAGCAGTTCTTC
cdr3_aa: CASSGFYNEQFF
clone_size: .
v_call: TRBV7-2
j_call: TRBJ2-1
d_call: .

cdr3_nt: TGCAGCGTCCGAAGGGACAGCAATCAGCCCCAGCATTTT
cdr3_aa: CSVRRDSNQPQHF
clone_size: .
v_call: TRBV29-1
j_call: TRBJ1-5
d_call: .

cdr3_nt: TGTGCCAGCTCAGAAGGCAATCAGCCCCAGCATTTT
cdr3_aa: CASSEGNQPQHF
clone_size: few
v_call: TRBV18
j_call: TRBJ1-5
d_call: .

cdr3_nt: TGTGCCAGCAGTTCCCTGCGGAGGGCGCGGGGCGAGCAGTACTTC
cdr3_aa: CASSSLRRARGEQYF
clone_size: .
v_call: TRBV27
j_call: TRBJ2-7
d_call: .

cdr3_nt: TGTGCCAGCAGCTTTCTAGCGGGACGGTACGAGCAGTACTTC
cdr3_aa: CASSFLAGRYEQYF
clone_size: .
v_call: TRBV7-9
j_call: TRBJ2-7
d_call: TRBD2

cdr3_nt: TGCGCCAGCAGCCCCCCGTCCTCCTCCTACGAGCAGTACTTC
cdr3_aa: CASSPPSSSYEQYF
clone_size: .
v_call: TRBV5-1
j_call: TRBJ2-7
d_call: .

cdr3_nt: TGCGCCAGCATTAGGGGAGGGGAGGGGAACACTGAAGCTTTCTTT
cdr3_aa: CASIRGGEGNTEAFF
clone_size: .
v_call: TRBV5-1
j_call: TRBJ1-1
d_call: .